This TCR beta chain appears in the sequencing data of a study of blood T cell repertoires in COVID-19. Study summary: Italy, Spain and the United States were the sources of the convalescent and acute COVID-19 samples. In each case, the material was cDNA or gDNA derived from T cells, B-cell-depleted T cells, or PBMCs.

Original analysis: Amplification of reference gene primers was used by the study to estimate nucleated cell counts. Generated by immunoSEQ multiplex PCR, the TCRdb table keeps only in-frame clones and is missing some. V, J and clone size are those of that table, while D and trimming were read from the DNA. The sample has about 150,000 clones; around four fifths are singletons. Germline V gives CDR1 KGHDR, CDR2 SFDVKD. V was trimmed by 4 bases and J by 2 bases, leaving 5 bases between them. CDR3 length: 14 amino acids. The sequenced sample was peripheral blood. The TCR was taken from a man between 65 and 85 years old with acute or convalescent COVID-19. J is TRBJ2-6 and V is TRBV24-1; D possibly corresponds to TRBD1 (5 bases). CDR3 sequence (DNA): TGTGCCACCAGTGACAGGGCTGGGGCCAACGTCCTGACTTTC. Translating it yields CATSDRAGANVLTF.